Listed below are T cell receptor beta chains from one sample, sequenced in a study of CD8 T cells in Susac syndrome. From the immunoSEQ multiplex PCR reads, TCRdb called clonotypes with MiXCR, one entry per CDR3 protein. The sample yields some 180,000 distinct CDR3 sequences, around 96% seen once. Sequenced: CD4+ T cells from PBMCs. The receptor set was obtained from a human donor in good health. The CDR3 runs from the conserved cysteine through the conserved F or W. D genes are given only for firm matches. Size is stated for part of the rows, as once, few or many counts, or as a class when the clone is expanded.

TRBJ1-5	TRBV28	-	-	TGTGCCAGCAATGTGCCGTCAAGCAATCAGCCCCAGCATTTT	CASNVPSSNQPQHF
TRBJ2-3	TRBV4-3	TRBD2	once	TGCGCCAGCAGCCAACAAACCTCTGTGGCGGGAGTTGGAGATACGCAGTATTTT	CASSQQTSVAGVGDTQYF
TRBJ1-2	TRBV7-9	TRBD1	-	TGTGCCAGCAGCCAGATGACAGGGGGCCTCTATGGCTACACCTTC	CASSQMTGGLYGYTF
TRBJ1-1	TRBV27	-	once	TGTGCCAGCAGTTTAAGGGCAGGGACTAGAGCTTTCTTT	CASSLRAGTRAFF
TRBJ2-3	TRBV23-1	TRBD2	-	TGCGCCAGCAGCCGACTAGCCACTCACACGCAGTATTTT	CASSRLATHTQYF
TRBJ2-5	TRBV20-1	-	-	TGCAGTGGGACGCCGGGAACCCAAGAGACCCAGTACTTC	CSGTPGTQETQYF
TRBJ1-2	TRBV6-5	-	-	TGTGCCAGCAGTTACTTGGCCTCCTATGGCTACACCTTC	CASSYLASYGYTF
TRBJ2-1	TRBV27	TRBD2	-	TGTGCCAGCAGTCGGGGACTAGCGGGAGCAGGTGAGCAGTTCTTC	CASSRGLAGAGEQFF
TRBJ2-1	TRBV20-1	-	few	TGCAGTGCTAGCGGCGGCTACAATGAGCAGTTCTTC	CSASGGYNEQFF
TRBJ2-1	TRBV9	TRBD2	few	TGTGCCAGCAGCGTAGTTACTAGCGGGAGACATGAGCAGTTCTTC	CASSVVTSGRHEQFF
TRBJ2-5	TRBV11-2	-	-	TGTGCCAGCAGCTTAGGGGACGGGGTGGGAAAGTACCAAGAGACCCAGTACTTC	CASSLGDGVGKYQETQYF
TRBJ2-7	TRBV30	-	-	TGTGCCTGGAGTGTACAACGGGCCTACGAGCAGTACTTC	CAWSVQRAYEQYF
TRBJ1-2	TRBV29-1	-	-	TGCAGCGTTGAGGATTACTATGGCTACACCTTC	CSVEDYYGYTF
TRBJ1-2	TRBV30	-	-	TGTGCCTGGAGTCCCCCGGGACGGCGTAACTATGGCTACACCTTC	CAWSPPGRRNYGYTF
TRBJ2-6	TRBV6-2/TRBV6-3	TRBD2	-	TGTGCCAGCAGCGCCAGAACGGGAGGGCCTGGGGCCAACGTCCTGACTTTC	CASSARTGGPGANVLTF